This is a list of T cell receptor beta chains from one sample in a study of blood T cell repertoires in COVID-19. Sequencing used immunoSEQ multiplex PCR; TCRdb keeps in-frame clones, though not all of them. The sample carries about 440,000 clones, roughly 91% recorded once. Sequencing input: PBMCs or T cells enriched from blood (not recorded which). All receptors derive from a young man who had recovered from COVID-19. Both conserved end residues are part of each CDR3. D genes are given only for firm matches. Size is omitted from some rows. Given values are once, few, many or a class for expanded clones.

V: TRBV6-5; D: NA; J: TRBJ1-1; size: NA; DNA: TGTGCCAGCAGCCGGGGCGGGGGTGAAGCTTTCTTT; CDR3: CASSRGGGEAFF
V: TRBV20-1; D: NA; J: TRBJ2-7; size: NA; DNA: TGCAGTGCTAGCCGCGGGTACGAGCAGTACTTC; CDR3: CSASRGYEQYF
V: TRBV3-1/TRBV3-2; D: TRBD2; J: TRBJ2-1; size: NA; DNA: TGTGCCAGCGGTCTAGCGGGCTCCTACAATGAGCAGTTCTTC; CDR3: CASGLAGSYNEQFF
V: TRBV6-5; D: TRBD1; J: TRBJ2-1; size: once; DNA: TGTGCCAGCACCTACGGGACAGGTGAGCAGTTCTTC; CDR3: CASTYGTGEQFF
V: TRBV19; D: TRBD1; J: TRBJ1-1; size: NA; DNA: TGTGCCAGTAGATGGACAGGGTCGAACACTGAAGCTTTCTTT; CDR3: CASRWTGSNTEAFF
V: TRBV12-3/TRBV12-4; D: NA; J: TRBJ2-3; size: NA; DNA: TGTGCCAGCAGTTTGGCCGAAAGGGGTACGCAGTATTTT; CDR3: CASSLAERGTQYF
V: TRBV7-3; D: NA; J: TRBJ2-2; size: NA; DNA: TGTGCCAGCAGTATGGGGCAGGGCTGGGCCGGGGAGCTGTTTTTT; CDR3: CASSMGQGWAGELFF
V: TRBV12-5; D: NA; J: TRBJ1-1; size: NA; DNA: TGTGCTAGTGCTAGGGGTGAAGCTTTCTTT; CDR3: CASARGEAFF
V: TRBV28; D: TRBD1; J: TRBJ1-2; size: NA; DNA: TGTGCCAGCAGTTCACCGGGACAGCAGTATGGCTACACCTTC; CDR3: CASSSPGQQYGYTF
V: TRBV25-1; D: TRBD1; J: TRBJ1-4; size: NA; DNA: TGTGCCAGCAGTGAATATAAGGGGGCCGGCGAAAAACTGTTTTTT; CDR3: CASSEYKGAGEKLFF
V: TRBV6-5; D: NA; J: TRBJ1-5; size: NA; DNA: TGTGCCAGCAGTTACGACAGGCTGGGGCAGCCCCAGCATTTT; CDR3: CASSYDRLGQPQHF
V: TRBV4-1; D: NA; J: TRBJ1-1; size: few; DNA: TGCGCCAGCAGCCTATTGCGGGGTATGAACACTGAAGCTTTCTTT; CDR3: CASSLLRGMNTEAFF
V: TRBV5-4; D: TRBD2; J: TRBJ2-5; size: once; DNA: TGTGCCAGCAGCCGGGGGGGGGCGCAAGAGACCCAGTACTTC; CDR3: CASSRGGAQETQYF
V: TRBV5-1; D: TRBD1; J: TRBJ2-1; size: NA; DNA: TGCGCCAGCAGCCTCGGACAGGGTGGAAATGAGCAGTTCTTC; CDR3: CASSLGQGGNEQFF
V: TRBV19; D: NA; J: TRBJ1-1; size: NA; DNA: TGTGCCAGTAGCAGTAGCGGAGCTTTCTTT; CDR3: CASSSSGAFF
V: TRBV28; D: NA; J: TRBJ1-2; size: NA; DNA: TGTGCCAGCAGTTTCCAAGGTACGGAGGGCTACACCTTC; CDR3: CASSFQGTEGYTF
V: TRBV27; D: TRBD2; J: TRBJ2-2; size: few; DNA: TGTGCCAGCAGTTCCCTAGCGGGGGGGAACACCGGGGAGCTGTTTTTT; CDR3: CASSSLAGGNTGELFF
V: TRBV4-2; D: TRBD1; J: TRBJ1-2; size: NA; DNA: TGTGCCAGTGCCCCCGGGACAGCGTCTGGGGGCTACACCTTC; CDR3: CASAPGTASGGYTF
V: TRBV28; D: NA; J: TRBJ1-6; size: NA; DNA: TGTGCCAGCAGTTCGAGGAGATATAATTCACCCCTCCACTTT; CDR3: CASSSRRYNSPLHF
V: TRBV4-2; D: NA; J: TRBJ2-1; size: NA; DNA: TGTGCCAGCAGCCAAGCGGTTAACTCCTACAATGAGCAGTTCTTC; CDR3: CASSQAVNSYNEQFF
V: TRBV12-3/TRBV12-4; D: NA; J: TRBJ1-5; size: NA; DNA: TGTGCCAGCAGCCCCTACGGGCAGCCCCAGCATTTT; CDR3: CASSPYGQPQHF
V: TRBV7-9; D: TRBD1; J: TRBJ2-7; size: NA; DNA: TGTGCCAGCAGCTTAATAGCTGGGGCAGGGGGATACGAGCAGTACTTC; CDR3: CASSLIAGAGGYEQYF
V: TRBV29-1; D: NA; J: TRBJ1-2; size: NA; DNA: TGCAGCGTTGAAGGACAGAACTATGGCTACACCTTC; CDR3: CSVEGQNYGYTF
V: TRBV30; D: NA; J: TRBJ1-5; size: NA; DNA: TGTGCCTGGAGTGTAGGCAGGCCTAATCAGCCCCAGCATTTT; CDR3: CAWSVGRPNQPQHF
V: TRBV30; D: NA; J: TRBJ2-5; size: NA; DNA: TGTGCCTGGAGTGTACTTGGACTAAGATGCGGCCAAGAGACCCAGTACTTC; CDR3: CAWSVLGLRCGQETQYF
V: TRBV4-1; D: TRBD1; J: TRBJ2-7; size: NA; DNA: TGCGCCAGCAGCCCCTCCCTAGACAGGGGGCAGTACTTC; CDR3: CASSPSLDRGQYF